This T cell receptor beta chain was retrieved from a study of cytomegalovirus exposure and HLA in healthy donors. CDR1 and CDR2 from the germline V gene are SNHLY and FYNNEI. The CDR3 runs 14 residues. The V and J ends lost 2 bases and 7 bases respectively, with 14 bases between them. This clone showed up just once. PCR involved 60 Vbeta and 13 Jbeta primers. The table came from immunoSEQ multiplex PCR; TCRdb's copy has only in-frame clones and leaves some out. Among approximately 150,000 clones listed, over 75% were seen once. The V call is TRBV2, the J call TRBJ1-2; no firm D call. Sequenced: PBMCs. The receptor was isolated from a woman aged 30 to 39 in good health and CMV-seronegative. CDR3 coding DNA: TGTGCCAGCAGTGAAAGGGTTAGAGGGCTTGGCTACACCTTC. Translated: CASSERVRGLGYTF.